This passage covers 22 T cell receptor beta chains from one sample sequenced in a study of blood T cell repertoires in COVID-19. Here immunoSEQ multiplex PCR was the method, and the copy in TCRdb shows in-frame clones only, minus some. The sample includes a few hundred thousand clones, 91% of them seen just once. The sequenced material came from peripheral blood. Every receptor here comes from a young adult with COVID-19, enrolled during active disease.

This rearrangement joins TRBV18 to TRBJ1-1; 9 positions agree with TRBD1. Losses at the gene ends were 3 bases for V and 10 bases for J; bases not matched to a gene: 3. Germline V CDR1 and CDR2: KGHSH, LQKENI. This CDR3 region has 12 residues. The CDR3 coding sequence is TGTGCCAGCTCACCGGGACAGGGTAGAGCTTTCTTT. It yields the protein CASSPGQGRAFF. The full variable domain, its missing parts supplied by reference TRBV18 and TRBJ1-1, is NAGVMQNPRHLVRRRGQEARLRCSPMKGHSHVYWYRQLPEEGLKFMVYLQKENIIDESGMPKERFSAEFPKEGPSILRIQQVVRGDSAAYFCASSPGQGRAFFGQGTRLTVV.

The genes are TRBV24-1 and TRBJ2-1, with D possibly matching TRBD2 (6 bases). The CDR3 is 15 residues long. Germline-derived CDR1 and CDR2 are KGHDR and SFDVKD. V was cut by 5 bases and J by 5 bases, with 15 bases left in between. The CDR3 spells CATSGVAVTDNEQFF. The CDR3 nucleotides read TGTGCCACCAGTGGCGTAGCGGTTACTGACAATGAGCAGTTCTTC.

This clone was found once. The junction shows a germline mismatch at one end, possibly a read error. V and J are TRBV7-7 and TRBJ2-1; 9 bases match TRBD1. This CDR3 is 13 amino acids long. From germline, CDR1 is SSHAT and CDR2 FNYEAQ (reference sequence). The CDR3 DNA is TGTGCTAGCAGCCCGGACAGGGGTCATGAGCAGTTCTTC. This codes for CASSPDRGHEQFF.

The chain is built from TRBV5-1 and TRBJ1-4; the D is unclear. CDR3 length: 15 amino acids. CDR1 SGHRS and CDR2 YFSETQ come from the germline V gene. V lost 2 bases to trimming and J lost 7 bases, with 15 bases between them. Here the CDR3 reads CASSFSREKSEKLFF. The CDR3, as DNA: TGCGCCAGCAGCTTTAGTCGGGAAAAAAGTGAAAAACTGTTTTTT.

The V and J genes are TRBV27 and TRBJ2-1; TRBD2 aligns across 11 bases. Germline V gene sequence: CDR1 MNHEY, CDR2 SMNVEV (reference sequence). The CDR3 totals 17 residues. V gave up 5 bases and J gave up 5 bases; unmatched junction bases: 11. The CDR3 is CASSPPAGTSGNNEQFF. CDR3 bases: TGTGCCAGCAGTCCCCCCGCCGGGACTAGCGGAAACAATGAGCAGTTCTTC.

This clone was observed once. The rearrangement uses TRBV6-2 or TRBV6-3 and TRBJ2-7, with D possibly being TRBD1 (6 bases). Looked up from germline, CDR1 is MNHEY and CDR2 is SVGEGT. The CDR3 totals 15 residues. The V end lost 6 bases, the J end lost 5 bases, and 20 bases lay between the germline ends. The CDR3 sequence is CASSLTRAGVHEQYF. The CDR3 bases are TGTGCCAGCAGCCTTACCCGGGCAGGGGTCCACGAGCAGTACTTC.

The CDR3 DNA is TGTGCCAGCAGCTTAGGGGCGGGGATACAAGAGACCCAGTACTTC. This gives the protein CASSLGAGIQETQYF. The rearrangement uses TRBV7-2 and TRBJ2-5; TRBD2 is a possible D gene (6 bases). The V end lost 1 base, the J end lost 2 bases, and 11 bases lay between the germline ends. CDR1 is SGHTA and CDR2 is FQGNSA in the germline V gene. The CDR3 has 15 residues. Complete variable domain (other parts from reference TRBV7-2 and TRBJ2-5): GAGVSQSPSNKVTEKGKDVELRCDPISGHTALYWYRQSLGQGLEFLIYFQGNSAPDKSGLPSDRFSAERTGGSVSTLTIQRTQQEDSAVYLCASSLGAGIQETQYFGPGTRLLVL.

The chain recombines TRBV9 with TRBJ2-7, with D hard to call. V lost 4 bases and J 2 bases, leaving 13 bases between the germline ends. Germline assignment: CDR1 SGDLS and CDR2 YYNGEE. The CDR3 is 14 amino acids. The CDR3 nucleotides are TGTGCCAGCAGCCCAAGTGCGGCCACCTACGAGCAGTACTTC. Protein sequence: CASSPSAATYEQYF.

The chain is built from TRBV10-1 and TRBJ2-7; 12 nucleotides align to TRBD2. Germline CDR1 and CDR2: WNHNN and SYGVQD (reference sequence). This CDR3 spans 14 amino acids. Trimming removed 4 bases from V and 6 bases from J; junction bases left unmatched: 4. The CDR3 DNA is TGCGCCAGCAGTGCGACTAGCGGGAGTCCCGAGCAGTACTTC. Translating it yields CASSATSGSPEQYF.

The chain uses TRBV2 and TRBJ1-5, with unresolved D. The length of the CDR3 is 15 residues. Germline V gene lookup returns CDR1 SNHLY and CDR2 FYNNEI. V shed 5 bases and J shed 0 bases, with 11 bases lying between them. The CDR3, as DNA: TGTGCCAGCAGTAAAGACAAGATTAGCAATCAGCCCCAGCATTTT. This encodes CASSKDKISNQPQHF.

Of note for this clone: At one boundary the junction diverges from the germline segment, which might be a read error. This sequence joins TRBV7-8 and TRBJ1-2; no clear D gene. The CDR3 is 14 amino acids. Looked up from germline, CDR1 is SGHVS and CDR2 is FQNEAQ. CDR3 loop: CASSLADSDYGYTF. CDR3 nucleotides: TGTGCCAGCAGCCTAGCGGACTCGGACTATGGCTACACCTTC.

In regard to this clone: This same CDR3 is encoded by further DNA sequences in the sample. This rearrangement joins TRBV7-8 to TRBJ2-1; D perhaps matches TRBD2 (5 bases). The CDR3 consists of 15 residues. Per the germline V gene, CDR1 is SGHVS and CDR2 is FQNEAQ. Trimming took 1 base from V and 10 from J, leaving 17 bases between them. The CDR3 loop is CASSLDSGSIGEQFF. In nucleotides, the CDR3 is TGTGCCAGCAGCTTAGACAGTGGGAGTATCGGCGAGCAGTTCTTC.

About this clone itself: Different DNA sequences within this sample yield the same CDR3. This rearrangement joins TRBV11-2 to TRBJ2-2; D possibly corresponds to TRBD1 (5 bases). CDR1 is SGHAT and CDR2 is FQNNGV in the germline V gene. Trimming removed 5 bases from V and 2 bases from J, with 12 bases in between. CDR3 length: 15 residues. The CDR3 DNA is TGTGCCAGCAGCAAAGGGCAGGGAAACACCGGGGAGCTGTTTTTT. Its translation: CASSKGQGNTGELFF.

In this sample, this clone turned up once. As DNA, the CDR3 is TGTGCCAGCTCGCGACAGGCCCAAGAGACCCAGTACTTC. Translated: CASSRQAQETQYF. The chain uses TRBV18 and TRBJ2-5, with D tentatively TRBD1 (6 bases). The CDR3 spans 13 residues. Germline-derived CDR1 and CDR2 are KGHSH and LQKENI. V was shortened by 6 bases and J by 1 base, with 9 bases between the two germline ends.

The chain couples TRBV19 to TRBJ2-1, with TRBD2 identical over 9 bases. Germline assignment: CDR1 LNHDA and CDR2 SQIVND (reference sequence). CDR3 length: 14 amino acids. After removal of 5 bases from V and 5 bases from J, the junction contained 4 bases not matched to a gene. In nucleotides, the CDR3 is TGTGCCAGTAGTTCTAGCGGGATAAACAATGAGCAGTTCTTC. It encodes CASSSSGINNEQFF.

V and J are TRBV19 and TRBJ2-5; TRBD1 matches at 7 bases. J was trimmed by 5 bases and V by 1 base; bases with no gene match: 1. The CDR3 is made up of 13 amino acids. In germline, CDR1 is LNHDA, CDR2 SQIVND (reference sequence). CDR3 nucleotides: TGTGCCAGTAGTATAGTCAGGGGGGAGACCCAGTACTTC. Translated, it gives CASSIVRGETQYF.

V usage is TRBV2 and J usage is TRBJ1-5; D gene uncertain. CDR1 is SNHLY, CDR2 FYNNEI, per germline. The ends were cut back, 4 bases at V and 2 bases at J, with 12 bases in the middle. CDR3 length: 15 amino acids. The CDR3 DNA follows: TGTGCCAGCAGTGTCAGAGGTTTAGGCAATCAGCCCCAGCATTTT. Its protein is CASSVRGLGNQPQHF.

The genes are TRBV4-3 and TRBJ1-1, with D tentatively TRBD1 (6 bases). Germline V gives CDR1 LGHNA, CDR2 YSLEER. V lost 7 bases, J lost 0 bases, and 12 bases lay in between. CDR3 size: 14 residues. Here the CDR3 DNA reads TGCGCCAGCACCATCGACAGGATGAACACTGAAGCTTTCTTT. Translating it yields CASTIDRMNTEAFF.

The genes are TRBV19 and TRBJ2-7; 8 bases fit TRBD1. The CDR3 runs to 15 residues. The V gene's germline CDR1 is LNHDA and CDR2 SQIVND (reference sequence). The V segment lost 5 bases and the J segment 2 bases; nucleotides outside the gene matches: 8. This CDR3 reads CASSPGQGGAYEQYF. CDR3 nucleotide sequence: TGTGCCAGTAGTCCTGGACAGGGCGGGGCCTACGAGCAGTACTTC. The entire variable domain, with the rest obtained from reference TRBV19 and TRBJ2-7, is as follows: DGGITQSPKYLFRKEGQNVTLSCEQNLNHDAMYWYRQDPGQGLRLIYYSQIVNDFQKGDIAEGYSVSREKKESFPLTVTSAQKNPTAFYLCASSPGQGGAYEQYFGPGTRLTVT.

The chain uses TRBV2 and TRBJ2-2; D is possibly TRBD1 or TRBD2 (6 bases each). From germline, CDR1 is SNHLY and CDR2 FYNNEI. CDR3 length: 14 amino acids. Between the trimmed V and J ends, which lost 6 bases and 6 bases, there was a span of 14 bases. The CDR3 nucleotides read TGTGCCAGCAGGGAACAGGGAGGAGCCGGGGAGCTGTTTTTT. This gives the protein CASREQGGAGELFF.

V and J are TRBV27 and TRBJ2-7; 9 bases line up with TRBD1. CDR3 length: 15 amino acids. V lost 7 bases to trimming and J lost 5 bases; unmatched junction nucleotides: 12. From germline, CDR1 is MNHEY and CDR2 SMNVEV (reference sequence). CDR3 sequence: CASIRTGTGLHEQYF. The CDR3 bases are TGTGCCAGCATAAGAACCGGGACAGGGCTCCACGAGCAGTACTTC.

The genes are TRBV23-1 and TRBJ2-3; D perhaps matches TRBD2 (6 bases). TRBV23-1 carries the ORF label, with uncertain function. This CDR3 has 12 amino acids. Trimming took 6 bases from V and 3 from J, leaving 7 bases between them. DNA for the CDR3: TGCGCCAGCAGGGAGGGAACAGATACGCAGTATTTT. It translates to CASREGTDTQYF.